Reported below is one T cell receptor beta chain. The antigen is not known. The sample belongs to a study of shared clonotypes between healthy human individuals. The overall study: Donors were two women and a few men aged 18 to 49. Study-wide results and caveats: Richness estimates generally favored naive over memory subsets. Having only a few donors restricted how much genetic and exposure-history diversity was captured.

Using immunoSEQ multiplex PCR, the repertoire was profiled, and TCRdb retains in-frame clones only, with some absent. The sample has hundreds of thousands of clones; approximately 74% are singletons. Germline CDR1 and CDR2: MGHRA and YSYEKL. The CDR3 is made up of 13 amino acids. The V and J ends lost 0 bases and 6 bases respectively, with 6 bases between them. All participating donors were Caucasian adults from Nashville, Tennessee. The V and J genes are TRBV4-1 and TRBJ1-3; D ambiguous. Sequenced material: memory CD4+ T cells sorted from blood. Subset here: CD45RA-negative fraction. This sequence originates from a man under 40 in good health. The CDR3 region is CASSQDWENTIYF. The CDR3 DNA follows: TGCGCCAGCAGCCAAGATTGGGAAAACACCATATATTTT.